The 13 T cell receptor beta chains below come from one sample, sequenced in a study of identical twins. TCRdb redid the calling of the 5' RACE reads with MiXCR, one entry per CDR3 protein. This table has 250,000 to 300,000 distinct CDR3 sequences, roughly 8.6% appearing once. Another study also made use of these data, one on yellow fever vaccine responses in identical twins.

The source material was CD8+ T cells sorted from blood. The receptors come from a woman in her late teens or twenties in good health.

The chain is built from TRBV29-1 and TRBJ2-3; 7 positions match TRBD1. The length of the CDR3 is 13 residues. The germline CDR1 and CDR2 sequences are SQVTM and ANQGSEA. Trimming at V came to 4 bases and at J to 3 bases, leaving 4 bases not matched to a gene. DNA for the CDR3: TGCAGCGTTGTAGTGGGACAGACAGATACGCAGTATTTT. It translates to CSVVVGQTDTQYF.

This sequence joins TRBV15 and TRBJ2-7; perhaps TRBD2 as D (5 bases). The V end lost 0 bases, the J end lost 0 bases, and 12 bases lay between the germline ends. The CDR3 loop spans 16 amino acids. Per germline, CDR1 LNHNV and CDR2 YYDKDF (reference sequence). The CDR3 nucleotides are TGTGCCACCAGCAGAGATGTGGGTCGGGACTCCTACGAGCAGTACTTC. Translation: CATSRDVGRDSYEQYF.

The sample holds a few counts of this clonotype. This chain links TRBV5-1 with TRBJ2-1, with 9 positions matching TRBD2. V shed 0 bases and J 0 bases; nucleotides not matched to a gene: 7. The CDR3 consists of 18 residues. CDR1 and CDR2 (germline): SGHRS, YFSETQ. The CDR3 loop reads CASSLGGLAGYSYNEQFF. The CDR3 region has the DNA TGCGCCAGCAGCTTGGGTGGGCTAGCGGGATACTCCTACAATGAGCAGTTCTTC.

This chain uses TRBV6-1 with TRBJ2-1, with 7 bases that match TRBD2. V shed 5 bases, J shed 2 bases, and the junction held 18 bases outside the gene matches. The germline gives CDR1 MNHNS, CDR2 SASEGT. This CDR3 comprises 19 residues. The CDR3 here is CASSQPTLVRAGTYNEQFF. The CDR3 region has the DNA TGTGCCAGCAGTCAACCCACCCTCGTTAGAGCGGGAACCTACAATGAGCAGTTCTTC.

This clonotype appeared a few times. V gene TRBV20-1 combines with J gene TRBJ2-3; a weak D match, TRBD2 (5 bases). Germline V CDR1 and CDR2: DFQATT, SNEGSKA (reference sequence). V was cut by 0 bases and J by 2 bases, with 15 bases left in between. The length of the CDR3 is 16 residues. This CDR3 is CSARDVGAGITDTQYF. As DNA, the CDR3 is TGCAGTGCTAGAGATGTGGGAGCCGGGATCACAGATACGCAGTATTTT.

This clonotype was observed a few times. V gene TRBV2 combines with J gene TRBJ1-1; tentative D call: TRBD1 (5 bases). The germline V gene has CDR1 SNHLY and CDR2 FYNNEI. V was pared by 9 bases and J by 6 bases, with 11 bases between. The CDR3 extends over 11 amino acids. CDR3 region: CASKGRAEAFF. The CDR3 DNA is TGTGCCAGTAAGGGGAGAGCTGAAGCTTTCTTT.

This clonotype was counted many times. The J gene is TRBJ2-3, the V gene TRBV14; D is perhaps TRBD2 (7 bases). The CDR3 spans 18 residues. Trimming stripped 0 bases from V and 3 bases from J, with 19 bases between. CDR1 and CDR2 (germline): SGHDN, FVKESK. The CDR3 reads CASSQDEAGARITDTQYF. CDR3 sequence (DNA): TGTGCCAGCAGCCAAGATGAGGCGGGGGCGAGGATAACAGATACGCAGTATTTT.

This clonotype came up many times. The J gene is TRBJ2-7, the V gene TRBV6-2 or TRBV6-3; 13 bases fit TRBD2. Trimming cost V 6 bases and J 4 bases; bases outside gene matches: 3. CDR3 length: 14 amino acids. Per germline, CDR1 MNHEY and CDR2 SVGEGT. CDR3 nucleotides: TGTGCCAGCAGGGGGACTAGCGGGACTTACGAGCAGTACTTC. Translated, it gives CASRGTSGTYEQYF.

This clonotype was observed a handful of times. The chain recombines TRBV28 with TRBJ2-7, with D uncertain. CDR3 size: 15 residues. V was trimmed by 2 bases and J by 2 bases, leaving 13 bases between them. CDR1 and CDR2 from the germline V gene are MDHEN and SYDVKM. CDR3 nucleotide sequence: TGTGCCAGCAGTTTAGTCGATTCCCACCCCTACGAGCAGTACTTC. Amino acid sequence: CASSLVDSHPYEQYF.

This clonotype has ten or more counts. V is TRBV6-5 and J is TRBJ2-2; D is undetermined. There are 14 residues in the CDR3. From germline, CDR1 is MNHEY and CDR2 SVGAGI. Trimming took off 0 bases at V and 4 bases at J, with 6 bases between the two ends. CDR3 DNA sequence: TGTGCCAGCAGTTACTCGATGTCCACCGGGGAGCTGTTTTTT. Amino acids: CASSYSMSTGELFF.

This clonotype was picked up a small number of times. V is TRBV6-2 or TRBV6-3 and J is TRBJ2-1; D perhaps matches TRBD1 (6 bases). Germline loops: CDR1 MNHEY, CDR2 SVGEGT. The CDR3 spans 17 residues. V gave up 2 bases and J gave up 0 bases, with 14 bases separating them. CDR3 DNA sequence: TGTGCCAGCAGTTACCTCCAGGGGAGTAGCTCCTACAATGAGCAGTTCTTC. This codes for CASSYLQGSSSYNEQFF.

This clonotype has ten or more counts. The DNA for the CDR3 is TGTGCCAGCAGCCCTGGGGGGCCGGCCTACGAGCAGTACTTC. Its translation is CASSPGGPAYEQYF. The V call is TRBV7-9, the J call TRBJ2-7; D may correspond to TRBD1 or TRBD2 (6 bases each). The germline gives CDR1 SEHNR, CDR2 FQNEAQ (reference sequence). CDR3 size: 14 residues. Trimming cost V 5 bases and J 2 bases, with 13 bases left between them.

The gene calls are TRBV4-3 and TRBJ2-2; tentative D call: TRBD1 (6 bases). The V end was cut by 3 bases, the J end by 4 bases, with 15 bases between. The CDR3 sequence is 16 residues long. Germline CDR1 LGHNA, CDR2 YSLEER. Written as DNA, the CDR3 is TGCGCCAGCAGCCATGACGTGAGGGGGACCACCGGGGAGCTGTTTTTT. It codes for CASSHDVRGTTGELFF.